One T cell receptor (beta chain) is described in this entry. Its antigen remains unknown. Here immunoSEQ multiplex PCR was the method, and the copy in TCRdb shows in-frame clones only, minus some. This table holds about 100,000 clones, more than 70% found once. The CDR3 runs to 16 residues. V trimming: 4 bases; J trimming: 10 bases; junction bases outside the gene matches: 15. In germline, CDR1 is SEHNR, CDR2 FQNEAQ (reference sequence). This record comes from a study of identifying expanded T cells in peripheral blood. General observations from the study: About 1.2 clones differed between technical replicates, versus about 16 and 19 over time.

The receptor was isolated from a person aged 18 to 69 in good health. V and J are TRBV7-9 and TRBJ1-4; 7 nucleotides line up with TRBD1. The sample taken for sequencing was blood. The CDR3, as DNA: TGTGCCAGCAGCTCAACCCGGGACAGCGGCATAGGAAAACTGTTTTTT. It encodes CASSSTRDSGIGKLFF.